Sequencing of this T cell receptor beta chain was carried out in a study of shared clonotypes between healthy human individuals. Whole-study findings and limits: The authors expected sequencing depth to affect clonotype sharing among donors. Around 5% was the fraction of naive CD4 clonotypes found shared across a handful of donors. Relative to memory subsets, naive subsets generally showed larger estimated richness.

Per sorted-subset replicate PCR, input was approximately 0.2 ug DNA, representing around 28,000 T cell genomes. Using immunoSEQ multiplex PCR, the repertoire was profiled, and TCRdb retains in-frame clones only, with some absent. The sample holds roughly 2.5 million clones; around 90% are singletons and the top ten take over 0.12%. The germline V gene has CDR1 MNHEY and CDR2 SVGAGI. Between the trimmed V and J ends, which lost 5 bases and 1 base, there was a span of 11 bases. The CDR3 has 14 amino acids. On this clone itself: Its antigen is unknown. The sample carries other DNA sequences with the same CDR3.

The sequence was obtained from a man aged 18-30 years in good health. V and J are TRBV6-5 and TRBJ1-1, with D possibly matching TRBD1 (5 bases). The specimen was naive CD4+ T cells sorted from blood. The sample's subset: CD45RA+ positively selected. CDR3 residues: CASSSGTENTEAFF. CDR3 DNA sequence: TGTGCCAGCAGTAGCGGGACGGAGAACACTGAAGCTTTCTTT.